The source of this TCR beta chain is a study of cytomegalovirus exposure and HLA in healthy donors. Overall study: There were 100 million to 130 million unique TCR beta sequences, drawn from some 180 million T cells, in an earlier analysis.

Amplification used 60 Vbeta primers and 13 Jbeta primers. The table came from immunoSEQ multiplex PCR; TCRdb's copy has only in-frame clones and leaves some out. The sample consists of a few hundred thousand clones, roughly 80% of them appearing once. Specimen: PBMCs. The sequence was obtained from a man between 40 and 49 years old in good health and CMV-seronegative.

CDR3 residues: CASSWTGPNTEAFF. DNA of the CDR3: TGTGCCAGCAGCTGGACAGGGCCGAACACTGAAGCTTTCTTT. The rearrangement links TRBV5-8 to TRBJ1-1, with 8 nucleotides matching TRBD1. This CDR3 is built from 14 residues. Germline V gene data show CDR1 as SGHTS and CDR2 as YDEGEE. J lost 1 base, V lost 3 bases, and 2 bases had no gene match. The full variable domain, with the rest looked up from reference TRBV5-8 and TRBJ1-1, is EAGVTQSPTHLIKTRGQQATLRCSPISGHTSVYWYQQALGLGLQFLLWYDEGEERNRGNFPPRFSGRQFPNYSSELNVNALELEDSALYLCASSWTGPNTEAFFGQGTRLTVV.